A single sample is the source of the 17 T cell receptor beta chains below, sequenced in a study of T cell responses to AZD1222 COVID-19 vaccine. Some clones are missing from TCRdb's copy, which holds only in-frame ones; the method was immunoSEQ multiplex PCR. The data show about 150,000 clones, roughly 90% seen once. Specimen: peripheral blood, collected on day 0 of AZD1222 vaccination. Every receptor here comes from an adult in good health.

This chain uses TRBV28 with TRBJ1-1, with TRBD1 as a possible D gene (5 bases). In germline, CDR1 is MDHEN, CDR2 SYDVKM. The CDR3 is made up of 14 amino acids. The V and J ends lost 0 bases and 3 bases respectively, with 8 bases between them. The CDR3 loop is CASSLWGQDTEAFF. The CDR3 DNA reads as TGTGCCAGCAGTTTATGGGGGCAGGACACTGAAGCTTTCTTT.

The chain joins TRBV11-3 to TRBJ2-3; D remains unclear. Germline CDR1 is SGHNT and CDR2 is YENEEA. Trimming pared 5 bases from V and 2 bases from J, leaving 8 bases between. The CDR3 contains 13 residues. The CDR3 sequence is CASSVGPTDTQYF. The DNA of the CDR3 is TGTGCCAGCAGCGTGGGTCCCACAGATACGCAGTATTTT.

The chain combines TRBV18 with TRBJ2-7, with 9 bases fitting TRBD1. V dropped 4 bases and J dropped 6; count of bases not matched to a gene: 10. The CDR3 spans 15 residues. Germline V gene lookup returns CDR1 KGHSH and CDR2 LQKENI. The CDR3 region has the DNA TGTGCCAGCTCACTGGAGGGACAGGGAGTCGGCGAGCAGTACTTC. Its protein is CASSLEGQGVGEQYF.

The chain joins TRBV27 to TRBJ2-7; 9 bases match TRBD1. CDR3 length: 14 amino acids. V dropped 3 bases and J dropped 2; count of bases not matched to a gene: 2. From germline, CDR1 is MNHEY and CDR2 SMNVEV (reference sequence). The CDR3 DNA sequence: TGTGCCAGCAGTTTCTGGGACAGGGCCTACGAGCAGTACTTC. Translating it yields CASSFWDRAYEQYF.

The chain links TRBV7-3 to TRBJ1-3, with 7 bases that match TRBD1. V trimming: 5 bases; J trimming: 4 bases; junction bases outside the gene matches: 5. The germline V gene encodes CDR1 SGHTA and CDR2 FQGTGA. This CDR3 spans 14 amino acids. CDR3 DNA: TGTGCCAGCAGCCTAGGGGGCACCGGAAACACCATATATTTT. It encodes CASSLGGTGNTIYF.

The chain recombines TRBV9 with TRBJ1-2, with TRBD1 identical over 7 bases. The J segment lost 4 bases and the V segment lost 3 bases, leaving 12 bases of the junction unmatched. This CDR3 region has 16 residues. CDR1 SGDLS and CDR2 YYNGEE come from the germline V gene. The CDR3 here is CASSARPGQLSYGYTF. The CDR3 nucleotides are TGTGCCAGCAGCGCCCGACCGGGACAGTTATCCTATGGCTACACCTTC.

The chain carries TRBV3-1 (or the pseudogene TRBV3-2) and TRBJ1-1; D not certain. Trimming pared 4 bases from V and 3 bases from J, leaving 15 bases between. CDR1 is LGHDT and CDR2 is YNNKEL in the germline V gene (reference sequence). CDR3 length equals 15 residues. CDR3 nucleotide sequence: TGTGCCAGCAGCCCCTCTTCGGTATCGGACACTGAAGCTTTCTTT. It yields the protein CASSPSSVSDTEAFF.

This sequence joins TRBV28 and TRBJ2-3; D assignment may be TRBD1 or TRBD2 (7 bases each). This CDR3 is 15 amino acids long. The germline V gene has CDR1 MDHEN and CDR2 SYDVKM. Trimming stripped 5 bases from V and 1 base from J, with 13 bases between. The CDR3 reads CASSPQGGGTDTQYF. CDR3 bases: TGTGCCAGCAGTCCTCAGGGGGGGGGCACAGATACGCAGTATTTT.

This clone came up once. V gene TRBV28 combines with J gene TRBJ2-5, with D unclear. Germline assignment: CDR1 MDHEN and CDR2 SYDVKM. Trimming took 5 bases from V and 4 from J, leaving 11 bases between them. The CDR3 consists of 13 residues. For the CDR3, the DNA is TGTGCCAGCAGTGTAGGCACGGGAGAGACCCAGTACTTC. This encodes CASSVGTGETQYF.

The CDR3 DNA follows: TGTGCCAGCAGGTCTACGAGTTTGGATACGCAGTATTTT. This encodes CASRSTSLDTQYF. The rearrangement uses TRBV9 and TRBJ2-3; D is undetermined. The V end was cut by 5 bases, the J end by 6 bases, with 13 bases between. The CDR3 runs 13 residues. Germline CDR1 and CDR2: SGDLS and YYNGEE.

V is TRBV5-1 and J is TRBJ1-3; D is perhaps TRBD1 (5 bases). The CDR3 covers 16 residues. The V and J ends lost 0 bases and 0 bases respectively, with 10 bases between them. CDR1 is SGHRS and CDR2 is YFSETQ in the germline V gene. The DNA for the CDR3 is TGCGCCAGCAGCTTGGGACAGACCAACTCTGGAAACACCATATATTTT. Translating it yields CASSLGQTNSGNTIYF.

The CDR3 DNA reads TGTGCCAGCAGTTTTGGTGGAGCTGGAAACACCATATATTTT. Residues: CASSFGGAGNTIYF. This chain links TRBV27 with TRBJ1-3; D gene uncertain. This CDR3 has 14 residues. V gave up 3 bases and J gave up 2 bases, with 8 bases separating them. From germline, CDR1 is MNHEY and CDR2 SMNVEV (reference sequence).

This chain uses TRBV3-1 (or the pseudogene TRBV3-2) with TRBJ1-1, with unresolved D. Germline lookup yields CDR1 LGHDT and CDR2 YNNKEL (reference sequence). Deletions cut 8 bases from V and 6 bases from J, with 16 bases between. The CDR3 spans 13 residues. CDR3 sequence: CASRHRGEPEAFF. Here the CDR3 DNA reads TGTGCCAGCCGTCACCGGGGAGAGCCTGAAGCTTTCTTT.

This chain uses TRBV28 with TRBJ1-2, with 8 bases lining up with TRBD1. CDR1 and CDR2 (germline): MDHEN, SYDVKM. V lost 7 bases, J lost 8 bases, and 6 bases stayed unmatched. The CDR3 sequence is 12 residues long. CDR3 sequence reads: CASNQGAWGYTF. DNA of the CDR3: TGTGCCAGCAACCAGGGGGCTTGGGGCTACACCTTC.

This clone appeared a single time. CDR3 nucleotide sequence: TGTGCCAGCAGCTCAGCGGGATACAAAGAGACCCAGTACTTC. Amino acid sequence: CASSSAGYKETQYF. The chain couples TRBV7-8 to TRBJ2-5, with 7 bases aligning to TRBD2. This CDR3 spans 14 amino acids. The germline V gene encodes CDR1 SGHVS and CDR2 FQNEAQ. V dropped 4 bases and J dropped 3; count of bases not matched to a gene: 5.

The rearrangement joins TRBV30 to TRBJ2-5; TRBD1 matches 8 bases. CDR1 GTSNPN and CDR2 SVGIG come from the germline V gene (reference sequence). The CDR3 extends over 14 amino acids. Trimming at V came to 0 bases and at J to 4 bases, leaving 4 bases not matched to a gene. CDR3 DNA: TGTGCCTGGAGTGTCCCTGGACAGGGAGAGACCCAGTACTTC. Residues: CAWSVPGQGETQYF.

The chain joins TRBV3-1 (or the pseudogene TRBV3-2) to TRBJ1-6; 11 bases are a match to TRBD1. The CDR3 sequence is 14 residues long. With 4 bases clipped from V and 9 bases from J, the junction kept 2 bases outside the gene matches. Germline lookup yields CDR1 LGHDT and CDR2 YNNKEL (reference sequence). DNA for the CDR3: TGTGCCAGCAGCCGGGACAGGGGGTCTTCACCCCTCCACTTT. Translated, it gives CASSRDRGSSPLHF.